This record concerns one T cell receptor (beta chain) sequence. Deletions cut 8 bases from V and 9 bases from J, with 23 bases between. CDR1 is MNHNY and CDR2 is SVGAGI in the germline V gene (reference sequence). The CDR3 is made up of 16 amino acids. These data come from a study of blood T cell repertoires in COVID-19. The overall study: COVID-19 samples collected from the United States, Italy and Spain covered acute and convalescent phases.

Assay: immunoSEQ multiplex PCR; the TCRdb copy retains only in-frame clones and omits some. The sample has approximately 180,000 clones, roughly nine tenths seen once; the top ten hold under 25%. The receptor was isolated from a man between 60 and 75 years old with active or convalescent COVID-19. Material for sequencing was peripheral blood. The rearrangement joins TRBV6-6 to TRBJ1-6, with D maybe TRBD1 (5 bases). CDR3 sequence reads: CASFHPRSPGGSPLHF. In DNA, the CDR3 is TGTGCCAGCTTCCACCCACGGTCACCCGGGGGTTCACCCCTCCACTTT.